The 13 T cell receptor beta chains below come from one sample, sequenced in a study of cytomegalovirus exposure and HLA in healthy donors. The table came from immunoSEQ multiplex PCR; TCRdb's copy has only in-frame clones and leaves some out. Of about 240,000 clones listed, around 86% are singletons. Sequencing was done on a sample of PBMCs. These TCRs come from a woman aged 25 to 39 in good health and CMV-seropositive.

The chain uses TRBV5-5 and TRBJ1-2; 8 positions match TRBD1. Trimming removed 4 bases from V and 4 bases from J; junction bases left unmatched: 9. The CDR3 has 15 residues. Germline V gives CDR1 SGHKS, CDR2 YYEKEE (reference sequence). CDR3 amino acids: CASSPYWTGSYGYTF. The CDR3 region has the DNA TGTGCCAGCAGCCCCTACTGGACAGGGAGCTATGGCTACACCTTC.

The chain links TRBV5-1 to TRBJ2-1; TRBD2 matches 10 bases. Germline-derived CDR1 and CDR2 are SGHRS and YFSETQ. Trimming cost V 4 bases and J 0 bases; bases outside gene matches: 7. This CDR3 region has 17 residues. The CDR3 nucleotides are TGCGCCAGCAGCCCTGAGCCTAGCGGGAGCTCCTACAATGAGCAGTTCTTC. As protein: CASSPEPSGSSYNEQFF.

V gene TRBV19 combines with J gene TRBJ2-7, with D perhaps matching TRBD1 (5 bases). Per germline, CDR1 LNHDA and CDR2 SQIVND (reference sequence). The CDR3 spans 13 residues. Trimming removed 6 bases at V and 3 bases at J, with 12 bases between. CDR3 amino acids: CASRKTENYEQYF. The CDR3, as DNA: TGTGCCAGTAGGAAGACAGAAAACTACGAGCAGTACTTC.

This clone is a singleton in its sample. The chain employs TRBV30 and TRBJ1-5, with a possible D match to TRBD1 (5 bases). CDR3 length: 15 amino acids. Germline CDR1 GTSNPN, CDR2 SVGIG (reference sequence). V was trimmed by 1 base and J by 7 bases, leaving 17 bases between them. CDR3 sequence (DNA): TGTGCCTGGAGTGGAAGGGGTGGGGTTGGGCAGCCCCAGCATTTT. It is translated as CAWSGRGGVGQPQHF.

This clone appeared a single time. The J gene is TRBJ2-7, the V gene TRBV7-9; a weak D match, TRBD2 (6 bases). Germline V CDR1 and CDR2: SEHNR, FQNEAQ (reference sequence). Trimming left V 2 bases short and J 5 bases short, with 13 bases between. The CDR3 length is 14 residues. CDR3 bases: TGTGCCAGCAGCTTACGGGGGAGTAGCAACGAGCAGTACTTC. Encoded protein: CASSLRGSSNEQYF.

This clone appeared a few times. The rearrangement uses TRBV2 and TRBJ2-7; weak D call: TRBD1 (6 bases). V lost 9 bases to trimming and J lost 5 bases, with 17 bases between them. The CDR3 has 13 residues. In germline, CDR1 is SNHLY, CDR2 FYNNEI. The CDR3 sequence is CASSTGTLHEQYF. Written as DNA, the CDR3 is TGTGCCAGTTCAACAGGGACCCTCCACGAGCAGTACTTC. The whole variable domain, remainder taken from reference TRBV2 and TRBJ2-7, is EPEVTQTPSHQVTQMGQEVILRCVPISNHLYFYWYRQILGQKVEFLVSFYNNEISEKSEIFDDQFSVERPDGSNFTLKIRSTKLEDSAMYFCASSTGTLHEQYFGPGTRLTVT.

The chain couples TRBV28 to TRBJ1-1; D gene uncertain. The CDR3 has 11 residues. CDR1 is MDHEN and CDR2 is SYDVKM in the germline V gene. V was cut by 5 bases and J by 2 bases, with 3 bases left in between. The CDR3 DNA reads as TGTGCCAGCAGTGTAAACACTGAAGCTTTCTTT. It yields the protein CASSVNTEAFF.

The genes are TRBV14 and TRBJ2-1; D is uncertain. This CDR3 comprises 16 residues. CDR1 and CDR2 from the germline V gene are SGHDN and FVKESK. V was shortened by 2 bases and J by 3 bases, with 14 bases between the two germline ends. DNA of the CDR3: TGTGCCAGCAGCCAAAAGTTCGTATCGGGCTACAATGAGCAGTTCTTC. This encodes CASSQKFVSGYNEQFF.

V gene TRBV7-2 combines with J gene TRBJ2-1, with D perhaps matching TRBD2 (7 bases). The germline V and J ends were trimmed by 6 bases and 5 bases, with 14 bases remaining between them. The germline CDR1 and CDR2 sequences are SGHTA and FQGNSA. This CDR3 has 14 amino acids. The DNA of the CDR3 is TGTGCCAGCAGGAAAGGGGGGGACAACAATGAGCAGTTCTTC. Protein sequence: CASRKGGDNNEQFF.

This clone is a singleton in its sample. V and J are TRBV5-4 and TRBJ2-5; D is perhaps TRBD2 (5 bases). This CDR3 region has 13 residues. Germline loops: CDR1 SGHNT, CDR2 YYREEE (reference sequence). Deletions cut 5 bases from V and 4 bases from J, with 12 bases between. For the CDR3, the DNA is TGTGCCAGCAGGCGGGCACCGGGAGAGACCCAGTACTTC. Protein product: CASRRAPGETQYF.

This sequence joins TRBV10-3 and TRBJ2-7, with D possibly matching TRBD1 (5 bases). The CDR3 loop spans 13 amino acids. CDR1 ENHRY and CDR2 SYGVKD come from the germline V gene. V lost 4 bases and J 5 bases, leaving 12 bases between the germline ends. CDR3 region: CAISAPGSNEQYF. The CDR3 DNA reads TGTGCCATCAGTGCCCCAGGGTCGAACGAGCAGTACTTC.

V gene TRBV30 combines with J gene TRBJ2-1; 9 nucleotides agree with TRBD2. Germline values: CDR1 GTSNPN, CDR2 SVGIG (reference sequence). The CDR3 covers 15 residues. V trimming: 3 bases; J trimming: 5 bases; junction bases outside the gene matches: 8. For the CDR3, the DNA is TGTGCCTGGAGCCTTAACCTAGCGGGAAACAATGAGCAGTTCTTC. It translates to CAWSLNLAGNNEQFF. The whole variable domain, filled in from reference TRBV30 and TRBJ2-1, reads SQTIHQWPATLVQPVGSPLSLECTVEGTSNPNLYWYRQAAGRGLQLLFYSVGIGQISSEVPQNLSASRPQDRQFILSSKKLLLSDSGFYLCAWSLNLAGNNEQFFGPGTRLTVL.

The sample holds a few counts of this clone. J is TRBJ1-2 and V is TRBV30; a possible D gene is TRBD1 (5 bases). Trimming left V 0 bases short and J 2 bases short, with 10 bases between. The CDR3 consists of 14 residues. CDR1 and CDR2 (germline): GTSNPN, SVGIG (reference sequence). This chain's CDR3 is CAWSVAQANYGYTF. The DNA for the CDR3 is TGTGCCTGGAGTGTTGCACAGGCGAACTATGGCTACACCTTC.